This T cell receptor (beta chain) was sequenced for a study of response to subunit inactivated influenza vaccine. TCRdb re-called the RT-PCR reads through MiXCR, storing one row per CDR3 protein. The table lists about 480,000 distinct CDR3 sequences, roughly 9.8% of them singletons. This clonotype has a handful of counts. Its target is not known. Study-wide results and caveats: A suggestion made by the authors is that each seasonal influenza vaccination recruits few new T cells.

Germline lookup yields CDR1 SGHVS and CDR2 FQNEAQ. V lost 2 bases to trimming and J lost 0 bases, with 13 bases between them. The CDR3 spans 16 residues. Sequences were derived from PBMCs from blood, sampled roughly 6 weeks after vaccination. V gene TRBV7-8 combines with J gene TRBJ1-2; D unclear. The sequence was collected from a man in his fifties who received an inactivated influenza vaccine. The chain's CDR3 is CASSLLGRSTNYGYTF. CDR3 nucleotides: TGTGCCAGCAGCTTATTGGGCCGCTCGACTAACTATGGCTACACCTTC.